This section outlines one TCR beta chain sequence together with its context. Its antigen is currently unknown. Orbital computed tomography, thyroid ultrasound, serum thyroxine and TRAb, and clinical symptoms together informed the diagnoses. This sample holds PBMCs from less than 13 ml fresh peripheral blood. V was pared by 5 bases and J by 4 bases, with 14 bases between. Looked up from germline, CDR1 is PRHDT and CDR2 is FYEKMQ (reference sequence). This CDR3 comprises 14 residues. Researchers amplified the TCR beta CDR3 regions from RNA transcripts. During a first-round RT-PCR of the TCR CDR3, the HTBI primer set was used. TCRdb processed the multiplex PCR reads anew with MiXCR; each CDR3 protein has one entry. The table records hundreds of thousands of distinct CDR3 sequences, 12% to 15% of them present only once. The data derive from a study of T cells in Graves' hyperthyroidism and ophthalmopathy. Study-wide context: Peripheral blood samples were taken at initial diagnosis, prior to any treatment. Study-level points and caveats: Appearing also in blood were most of the thyroid clonotypes expanded above 0.001.

Sequenced input: blood. The source of this sequence is a young woman with Graves' hyperthyroidism. V is TRBV13 and J is TRBJ1-1, with a tentative D call TRBD1 (5 bases). This chain's CDR3 is CASSQGKSVTEAFF. The CDR3 coding sequence is TGTGCCAGCAGCCAGGGCAAATCGGTCACTGAAGCTTTCTTT.